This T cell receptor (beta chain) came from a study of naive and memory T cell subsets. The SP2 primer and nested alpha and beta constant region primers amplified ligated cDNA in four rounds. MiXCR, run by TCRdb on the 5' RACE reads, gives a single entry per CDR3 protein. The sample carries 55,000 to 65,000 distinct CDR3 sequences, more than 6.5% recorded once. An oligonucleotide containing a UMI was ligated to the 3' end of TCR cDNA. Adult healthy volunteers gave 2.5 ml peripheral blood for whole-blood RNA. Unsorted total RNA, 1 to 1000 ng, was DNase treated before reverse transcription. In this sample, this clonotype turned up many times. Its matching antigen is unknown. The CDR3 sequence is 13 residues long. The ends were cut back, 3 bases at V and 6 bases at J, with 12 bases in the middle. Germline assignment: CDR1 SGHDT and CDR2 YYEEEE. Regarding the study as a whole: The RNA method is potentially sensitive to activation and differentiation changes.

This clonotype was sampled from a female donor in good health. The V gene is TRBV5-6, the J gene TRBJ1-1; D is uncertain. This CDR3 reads CASSSRALPEAFF. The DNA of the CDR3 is TGTGCCAGCAGCTCCCGGGCCTTACCTGAAGCTTTCTTT.